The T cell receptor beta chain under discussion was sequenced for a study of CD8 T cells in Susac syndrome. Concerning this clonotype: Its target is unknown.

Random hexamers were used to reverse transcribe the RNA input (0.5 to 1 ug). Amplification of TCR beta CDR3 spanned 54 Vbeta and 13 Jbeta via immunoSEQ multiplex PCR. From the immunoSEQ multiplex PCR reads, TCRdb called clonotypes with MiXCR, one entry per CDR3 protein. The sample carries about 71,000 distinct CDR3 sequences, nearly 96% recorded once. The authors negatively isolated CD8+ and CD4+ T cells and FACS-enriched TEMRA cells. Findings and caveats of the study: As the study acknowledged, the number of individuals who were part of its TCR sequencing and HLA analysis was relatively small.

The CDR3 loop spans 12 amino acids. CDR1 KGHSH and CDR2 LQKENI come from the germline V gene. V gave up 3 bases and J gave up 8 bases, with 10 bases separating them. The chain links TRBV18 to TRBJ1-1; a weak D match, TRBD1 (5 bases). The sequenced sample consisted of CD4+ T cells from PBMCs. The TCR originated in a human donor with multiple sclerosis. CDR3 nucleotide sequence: TGTGCCAGCTCACCTAGTGGGGGGGAAGCTTTCTTT. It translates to CASSPSGGEAFF.